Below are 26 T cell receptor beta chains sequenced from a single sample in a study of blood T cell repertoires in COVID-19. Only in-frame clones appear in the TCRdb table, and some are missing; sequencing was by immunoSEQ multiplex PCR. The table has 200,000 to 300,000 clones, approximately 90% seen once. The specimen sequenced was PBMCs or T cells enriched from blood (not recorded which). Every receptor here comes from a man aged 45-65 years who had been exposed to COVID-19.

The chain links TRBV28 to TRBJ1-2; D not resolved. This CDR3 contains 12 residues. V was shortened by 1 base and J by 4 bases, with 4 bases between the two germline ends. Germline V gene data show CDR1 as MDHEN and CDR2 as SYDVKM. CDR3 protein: CASSLFRYGYTF. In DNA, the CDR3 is TGTGCCAGCAGTTTATTTCGCTATGGCTACACCTTC.

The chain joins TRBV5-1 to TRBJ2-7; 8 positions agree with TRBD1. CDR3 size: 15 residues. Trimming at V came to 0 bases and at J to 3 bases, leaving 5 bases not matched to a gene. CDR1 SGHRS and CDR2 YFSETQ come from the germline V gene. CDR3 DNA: TGCGCCAGCAGCTTGGACAGGGGGAAAGGCTACGAGCAGTACTTC. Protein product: CASSLDRGKGYEQYF.

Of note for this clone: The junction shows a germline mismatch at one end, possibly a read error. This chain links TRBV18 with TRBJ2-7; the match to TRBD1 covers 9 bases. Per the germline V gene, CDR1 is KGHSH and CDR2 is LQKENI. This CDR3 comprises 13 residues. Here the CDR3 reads CASTLPGDRAGEF. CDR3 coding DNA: TGTGCCAGCACTTTACCCGGGGACAGGGCCGGAGAGTTC.

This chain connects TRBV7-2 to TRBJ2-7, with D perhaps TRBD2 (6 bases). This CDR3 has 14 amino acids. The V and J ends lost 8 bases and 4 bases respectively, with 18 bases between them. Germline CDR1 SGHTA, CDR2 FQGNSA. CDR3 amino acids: CASGLAAGWYEQYF. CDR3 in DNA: TGTGCCAGCGGCCTTGCGGCGGGGTGGTACGAGCAGTACTTC.

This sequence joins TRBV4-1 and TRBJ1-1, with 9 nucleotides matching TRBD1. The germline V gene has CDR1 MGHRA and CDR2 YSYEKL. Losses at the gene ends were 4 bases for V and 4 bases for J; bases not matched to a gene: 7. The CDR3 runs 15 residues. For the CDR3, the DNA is TGCGCCAGCAGCCCAGCGGACAGGGGAGCCACTGAAGCTTTCTTT. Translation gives CASSPADRGATEAFF.

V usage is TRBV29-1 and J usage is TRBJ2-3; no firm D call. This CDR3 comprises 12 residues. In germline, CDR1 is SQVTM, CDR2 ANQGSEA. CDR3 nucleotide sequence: TGCAGTGCCACTTCTGGCACAGATACGCAGTATTTT. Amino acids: CSATSGTDTQYF.

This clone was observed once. CDR3 amino acids: CASSEQAVFGFGYTF. The CDR3 DNA follows: TGCGCCAGCAGTGAGCAGGCAGTCTTTGGGTTTGGCTACACCTTC. The V gene is TRBV10-1, the J gene TRBJ1-2; unclear D gene. Germline loops: CDR1 WNHNN, CDR2 SYGVQD (reference sequence). There are 15 residues in the CDR3. The V gene lost 2 bases and the J gene lost 7 bases, with 17 bases spanning the gap.

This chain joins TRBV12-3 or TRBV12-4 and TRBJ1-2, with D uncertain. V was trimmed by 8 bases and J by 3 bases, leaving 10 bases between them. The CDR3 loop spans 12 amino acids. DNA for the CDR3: TGTGCCAGCTCGGGTTCGTACTATGGCTACACCTTC. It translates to CASSGSYYGYTF.

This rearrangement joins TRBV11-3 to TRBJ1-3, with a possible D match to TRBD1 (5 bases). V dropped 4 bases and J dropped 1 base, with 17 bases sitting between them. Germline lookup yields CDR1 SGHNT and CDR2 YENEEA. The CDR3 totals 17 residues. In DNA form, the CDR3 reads TGTGCCAGCAGCTCCCTCCGACAGATAACTTCTGGAAACACCATATATTTT. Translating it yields CASSSLRQITSGNTIYF.

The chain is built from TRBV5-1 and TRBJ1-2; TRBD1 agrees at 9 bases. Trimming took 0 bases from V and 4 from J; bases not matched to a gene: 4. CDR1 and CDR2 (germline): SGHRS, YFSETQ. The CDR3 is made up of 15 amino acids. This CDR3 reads CASSLGGQGIYGYTF. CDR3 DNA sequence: TGCGCCAGCAGCTTGGGGGGACAGGGAATCTATGGCTACACCTTC.

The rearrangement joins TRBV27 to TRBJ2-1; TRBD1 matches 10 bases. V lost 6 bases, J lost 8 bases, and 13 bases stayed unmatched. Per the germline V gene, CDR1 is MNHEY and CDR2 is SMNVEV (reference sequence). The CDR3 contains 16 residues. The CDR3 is CASSLGGTGAIYEQFF. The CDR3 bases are TGTGCCAGCAGCTTGGGGGGGACAGGGGCGATCTATGAGCAGTTCTTC.

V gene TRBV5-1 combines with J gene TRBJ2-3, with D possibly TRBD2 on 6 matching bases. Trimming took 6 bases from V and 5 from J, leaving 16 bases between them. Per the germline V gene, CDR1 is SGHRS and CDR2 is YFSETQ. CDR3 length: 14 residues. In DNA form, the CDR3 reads TGCGCCAGCACTTGGTCTGGGGAGGTAGATACGCAGTATTTT. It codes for CASTWSGEVDTQYF. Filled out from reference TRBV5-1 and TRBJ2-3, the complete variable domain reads KAGVTQTPRYLIKTRGQQVTLSCSPISGHRSVSWYQQTPGQGLQFLFEYFSETQRNKGNFPGRFSGRQFSNSRSEMNVSTLELGDSALYLCASTWSGEVDTQYFGPGTRLTVL.

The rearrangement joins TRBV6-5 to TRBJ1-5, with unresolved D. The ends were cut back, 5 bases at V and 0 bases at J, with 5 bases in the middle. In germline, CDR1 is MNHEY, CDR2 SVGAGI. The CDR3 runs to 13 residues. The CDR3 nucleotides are TGTGCCAGCAGTCCCTATAGCAATCAGCCCCAGCATTTT. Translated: CASSPYSNQPQHF.

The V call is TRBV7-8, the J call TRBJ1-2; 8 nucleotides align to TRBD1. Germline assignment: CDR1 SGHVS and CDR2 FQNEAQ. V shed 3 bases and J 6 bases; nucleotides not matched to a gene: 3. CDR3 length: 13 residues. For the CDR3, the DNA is TGTGCCAGCAGCTTGGACAGGGTAAATGGCTACACCTTC. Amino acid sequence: CASSLDRVNGYTF.

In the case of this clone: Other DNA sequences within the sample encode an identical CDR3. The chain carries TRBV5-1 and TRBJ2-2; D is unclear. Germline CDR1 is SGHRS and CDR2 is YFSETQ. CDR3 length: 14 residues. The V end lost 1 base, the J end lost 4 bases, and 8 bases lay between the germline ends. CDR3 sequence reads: CASSLTGGTGELFF. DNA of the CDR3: TGCGCCAGCAGCTTGACCGGCGGCACCGGGGAGCTGTTTTTT.

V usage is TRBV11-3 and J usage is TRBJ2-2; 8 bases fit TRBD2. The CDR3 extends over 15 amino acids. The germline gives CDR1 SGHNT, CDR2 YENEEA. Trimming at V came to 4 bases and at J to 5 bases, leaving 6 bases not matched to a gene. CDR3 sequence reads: CASSSIAGRTGELFF. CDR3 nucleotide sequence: TGTGCCAGCAGCTCAATAGCGGGGCGGACCGGGGAGCTGTTTTTT.

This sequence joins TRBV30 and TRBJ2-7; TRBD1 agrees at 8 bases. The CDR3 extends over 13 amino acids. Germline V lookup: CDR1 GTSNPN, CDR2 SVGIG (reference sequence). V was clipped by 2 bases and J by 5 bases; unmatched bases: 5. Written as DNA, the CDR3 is TGTGCCTGGAGTTTCGGGACAGGTGACGAGCAGTACTTC. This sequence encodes CAWSFGTGDEQYF.

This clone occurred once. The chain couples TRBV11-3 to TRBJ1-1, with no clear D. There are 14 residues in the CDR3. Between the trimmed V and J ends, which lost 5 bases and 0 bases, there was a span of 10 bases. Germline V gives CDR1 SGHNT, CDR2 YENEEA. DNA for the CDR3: TGTGCCAGCAGCCACCAGGATATGAACACTGAAGCTTTCTTT. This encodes CASSHQDMNTEAFF.

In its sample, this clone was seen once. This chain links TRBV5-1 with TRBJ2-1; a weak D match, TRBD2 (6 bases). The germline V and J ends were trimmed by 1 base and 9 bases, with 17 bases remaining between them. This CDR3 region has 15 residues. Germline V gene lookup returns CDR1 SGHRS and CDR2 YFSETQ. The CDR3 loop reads CASSLPGSLTTEQFF. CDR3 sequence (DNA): TGCGCCAGCAGCTTGCCCGGGAGCCTTACAACTGAGCAGTTCTTC.

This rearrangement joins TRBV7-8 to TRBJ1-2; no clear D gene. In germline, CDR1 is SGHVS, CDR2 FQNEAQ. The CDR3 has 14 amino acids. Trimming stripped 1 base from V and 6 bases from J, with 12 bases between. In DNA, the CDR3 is TGTGCCAGCAGCTTAGGAGGTAATTCCGATGGCTACACCTTC. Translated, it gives CASSLGGNSDGYTF. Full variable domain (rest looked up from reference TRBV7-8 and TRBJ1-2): GAGVSQSPRYKVAKRGQDVALRCDPISGHVSLFWYQQALGQGPEFLTYFQNEAQLDKSGLPSDRFFAERPEGSVSTLKIQRTQQEDSAVYLCASSLGGNSDGYTFGSGTRLTVV.

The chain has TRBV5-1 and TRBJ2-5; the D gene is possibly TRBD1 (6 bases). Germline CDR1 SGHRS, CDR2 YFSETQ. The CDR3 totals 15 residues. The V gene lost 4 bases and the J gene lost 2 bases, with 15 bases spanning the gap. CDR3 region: CASSGLRGGQETQYF. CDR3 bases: TGCGCCAGCAGCGGCCTCAGGGGTGGGCAAGAGACCCAGTACTTC.

DNA for the CDR3: TGTGCCAGCAATTCCCCGGGACAAACCTACGAGCAGTACGTC. Residues: CASNSPGQTYEQYV. The rearrangement joins TRBV28 to TRBJ2-7; a possible D gene is TRBD1 (6 bases). Between the trimmed V and J ends, which lost 7 bases and 2 bases, there was a span of 15 bases. The germline V gene has CDR1 MDHEN and CDR2 SYDVKM. The CDR3 is 14 residues long.

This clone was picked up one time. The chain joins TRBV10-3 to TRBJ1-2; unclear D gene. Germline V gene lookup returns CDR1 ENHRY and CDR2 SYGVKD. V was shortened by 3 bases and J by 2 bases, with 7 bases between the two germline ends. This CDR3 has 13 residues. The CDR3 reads CAISELQNYGYTF. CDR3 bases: TGTGCCATCAGTGAATTACAGAACTATGGCTACACCTTC.

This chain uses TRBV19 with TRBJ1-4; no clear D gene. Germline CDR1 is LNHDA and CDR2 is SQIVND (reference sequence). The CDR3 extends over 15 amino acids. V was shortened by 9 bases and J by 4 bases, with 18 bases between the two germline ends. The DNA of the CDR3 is TGTGCCAGCGATTCCGGGAGGCGGAATAATGAAAAACTGTTTTTT. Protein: CASDSGRRNNEKLFF.

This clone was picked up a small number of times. Written as DNA, the CDR3 is TGCAGCGTTATGGCCGGGTCCTATAATTCACCCCTCCACTTT. It is translated as CSVMAGSYNSPLHF. The chain employs TRBV29-1 and TRBJ1-6; D uncertain. V was trimmed by 5 bases and J by 1 base, leaving 9 bases between them. This CDR3 is built from 14 residues. From germline, CDR1 is SQVTM and CDR2 ANQGSEA.

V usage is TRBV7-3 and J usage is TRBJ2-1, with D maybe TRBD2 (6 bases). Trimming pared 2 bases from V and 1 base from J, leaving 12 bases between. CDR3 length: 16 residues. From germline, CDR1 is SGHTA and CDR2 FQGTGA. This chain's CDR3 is CASSLRLGGSYNEQFF. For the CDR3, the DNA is TGTGCCAGCAGCTTACGACTCGGGGGTTCCTACAATGAGCAGTTCTTC.